The 26 T cell receptor beta chains reported below all come from one sample, sequenced in a study of cytotoxic CD8 clonotypes in ibrutinib-treated CLL. Clones were sequenced by immunoSEQ multiplex PCR, and TCRdb holds only the in-frame ones, with some missing. The table records almost 250,000 clones, 70% of them present only once. This sample comprised PBMCs, obtained after 24 months of ibrutinib treatment. These receptors were collected from a human donor with chronic lymphocytic leukemia.

There are many counts of this clone. This chain uses TRBV5-8 with TRBJ1-5; D unresolved. The V end was cut by 1 base, the J end by 0 bases, with 8 bases between. Germline CDR1 and CDR2: SGHTS and YDEGEE. The CDR3 has 15 residues. CDR3 sequence reads: CASSLRGNSNQPQHF. For the CDR3, the DNA is TGTGCCAGCAGCTTGCGAGGGAATAGCAATCAGCCCCAGCATTTT. The entire variable domain, with the rest obtained from reference TRBV5-8 and TRBJ1-5, is as follows: EAGVTQSPTHLIKTRGQQATLRCSPISGHTSVYWYQQALGLGLQFLLWYDEGEERNRGNFPPRFSGRQFPNYSSELNVNALELEDSALYLCASSLRGNSNQPQHFGDGTRLSIL.

The rearrangement uses TRBV27 and TRBJ2-7; D possibly uses TRBD1 or TRBD2 (6 bases each). The CDR3 runs to 14 residues. Trimming shortened V by 6 bases and J by 5 bases, and 17 bases separated the two germline ends. Germline V CDR1 and CDR2: MNHEY, SMNVEV (reference sequence). This CDR3 is CASRPGTGGHEQYF. In DNA, the CDR3 is TGTGCCAGCAGGCCCGGGACTGGGGGCCACGAGCAGTACTTC.

This rearrangement joins TRBV10-1 to TRBJ2-3, with TRBD2 identical over 12 bases. Germline-derived CDR1 and CDR2 are WNHNN and SYGVQD (reference sequence). The V and J ends lost 4 bases and 3 bases, in that order; junction bases with no gene match: 5. The CDR3 is made up of 16 amino acids. The DNA of the CDR3 is TGCGCCAGCAGTGCCCTAGCGGGAGGGCGGACAGATACGCAGTATTTT. Translating gives CASSALAGGRTDTQYF.

The chain links TRBV7-2 to TRBJ1-1; TRBD1 matches 8 bases. The CDR3 consists of 12 residues. J was trimmed by 8 bases and V by 5 bases; bases with no gene match: 4. Per germline, CDR1 SGHTA and CDR2 FQGNSA. The CDR3 loop is CASSAGGGEAFF. The CDR3 nucleotides read TGTGCCAGCAGCGCAGGGGGCGGAGAAGCTTTCTTT. Based on the CDR3 plus reference TRBV7-2 and TRBJ1-1, the full variable domain is GAGVSQSPSNKVTEKGKDVELRCDPISGHTALYWYRQSLGQGLEFLIYFQGNSAPDKSGLPSDRFSAERTGGSVSTLTIQRTQQEDSAVYLCASSAGGGEAFFGQGTRLTVV.

The chain employs TRBV29-1 and TRBJ1-2; D is perhaps TRBD1 (5 bases). Germline CDR1 reads SQVTM; CDR2 reads ANQGSEA. V was clipped by 4 bases and J by 8 bases, with 11 bases between them. This CDR3 spans 11 amino acids. CDR3 loop: CSVVKGDGYTF. The CDR3 DNA sequence: TGCAGCGTTGTCAAAGGGGACGGCTACACCTTC.

V and J are TRBV30 and TRBJ2-5; no firm D call. There are 13 residues in the CDR3. V lost 2 bases and J 4 bases, leaving 11 bases between the germline ends. CDR1 is GTSNPN and CDR2 is SVGIG in the germline V gene (reference sequence). This CDR3 is CAWSLDGGETQYF. The CDR3 DNA is TGTGCCTGGAGTTTAGACGGCGGAGAGACCCAGTACTTC.

The rearrangement links TRBV27 to TRBJ2-4, with 8 bases matching TRBD1. Germline CDR1 MNHEY, CDR2 SMNVEV (reference sequence). Trimming took 2 bases from V and 5 from J; bases not matched to a gene: 5. CDR3 size: 15 residues. CDR3 sequence: CASSLGRGLQNIQYF. In DNA, the CDR3 is TGTGCCAGCAGTTTAGGCAGGGGGCTCCAAAACATTCAGTACTTC.

The gene calls are TRBV27 and TRBJ2-2, with unresolved D. Trimming shortened V by 1 base and J by 7 bases, and 13 bases separated the two germline ends. Germline CDR1 and CDR2: MNHEY and SMNVEV (reference sequence). The CDR3 extends over 15 amino acids. This CDR3 reads CASSLLRKTGGELFF. CDR3 coding DNA: TGTGCCAGCAGTTTATTGCGGAAGACGGGCGGGGAGCTGTTTTTT.

The chain uses TRBV11-2 and TRBJ2-7; D might be TRBD2 (6 bases). The germline gives CDR1 SGHAT, CDR2 FQNNGV. The CDR3 contains 13 residues. The V end was cut by 3 bases, the J end by 5 bases, with 11 bases between. For the CDR3, the DNA is TGTGCCAGCAGCTTCCCCGGGGGTAACGAGCAGTACTTC. This encodes CASSFPGGNEQYF.

The chain couples TRBV5-4 to TRBJ1-1; D perhaps matches TRBD1 (5 bases). Deletions cut 4 bases from V and 6 bases from J, with 16 bases between. CDR3 size: 14 residues. The germline V gene has CDR1 SGHNT and CDR2 YYREEE (reference sequence). This CDR3 reads CASSAPERGAEAFF. CDR3 sequence (DNA): TGTGCCAGCAGCGCCCCGGAGAGAGGGGCTGAAGCTTTCTTT.

This chain connects TRBV5-1 to TRBJ2-2; D is uncertain. In germline, CDR1 is SGHRS, CDR2 YFSETQ. The V and J ends lost 0 bases and 6 bases respectively, with 9 bases between them. The CDR3 is 14 residues long. The DNA of the CDR3 is TGCGCCAGCAGCTTGGCCCGGTTCTCCGGGGAGCTGTTTTTT. Amino acid sequence: CASSLARFSGELFF.

The chain uses TRBV7-2 and TRBJ1-2, with D uncertain. The CDR3 consists of 15 residues. Deletions cut 2 bases from V and 1 base from J, with 11 bases between. CDR1 is SGHTA, CDR2 FQGNSA, per germline. CDR3 amino acids: CASSLYLQHNYGYTF. The CDR3 DNA reads TGTGCCAGCAGCTTATATTTACAGCATAACTATGGCTACACCTTC.

The chain joins TRBV19 to TRBJ2-7; the D is unclear. Germline loops: CDR1 LNHDA, CDR2 SQIVND (reference sequence). The CDR3 spans 11 residues. V lost 7 bases, J lost 5 bases, and 9 bases lay in between. The CDR3 loop is CASTSSHEQYF. The CDR3 DNA is TGTGCCAGTACTTCCTCGCACGAGCAGTACTTC.

The chain has TRBV7-3 and TRBJ1-2, with 7 nucleotides matching TRBD1. The CDR3 has 15 amino acids. Germline V gene data show CDR1 as SGHTA and CDR2 as FQGTGA. Trimming removed 6 bases from V and 0 bases from J; junction bases left unmatched: 7. The CDR3 region has the DNA TGTGCCAGCAGGAAAACAGGGGAATCTAACTATGGCTACACCTTC. Protein sequence: CASRKTGESNYGYTF.

The chain is built from TRBV28 and TRBJ2-7; 10 bases fit TRBD1. V lost 5 bases and J lost 1; bases outside the gene matches: 5. Per the germline V gene, CDR1 is MDHEN and CDR2 is SYDVKM. The CDR3 runs 15 residues. Here the CDR3 reads CASSAGQGVSYEQYF. The CDR3 nucleotides read TGTGCCAGCAGTGCCGGACAGGGGGTATCCTACGAGCAGTACTTC.

The chain is built from TRBV5-4 and TRBJ2-1; D is possibly TRBD2 (6 bases). Germline V gene lookup returns CDR1 SGHNT and CDR2 YYREEE (reference sequence). The V and J ends lost 0 bases and 6 bases respectively, with 16 bases between them. The CDR3 totals 16 residues. The CDR3 bases are TGTGCCAGCAGCTTGGGCCCGGGAGCCTTAGGCAATGAGCAGTTCTTC. Amino acid sequence: CASSLGPGALGNEQFF.

The chain uses TRBV20-1 and TRBJ2-2; D unclear. The CDR3 length is 11 residues. Germline values: CDR1 DFQATT, CDR2 SNEGSKA (reference sequence). Between the trimmed V and J ends, which lost 3 bases and 6 bases, there was a span of 5 bases. CDR3 region: CSASRAGELFF. The CDR3 DNA follows: TGCAGTGCTAGTAGGGCCGGGGAGCTGTTTTTT.

The chain uses TRBV9 and TRBJ2-1, with 10 nucleotides matching TRBD2. Germline V gene sequence: CDR1 SGDLS, CDR2 YYNGEE. After removal of 4 bases from V and 8 bases from J, the junction contained 12 bases not matched to a gene. The CDR3 consists of 16 residues. The CDR3, as DNA: TGTGCCAGCAGCTCAAACCCTGGGCTAGCGGGAGATGAGCAGTTCTTC. The encoded protein is CASSSNPGLAGDEQFF. The variable domain in full, with the rest retrieved from reference TRBV9 and TRBJ2-1, is DSGVTQTPKHLITATGQRVTLRCSPRSGDLSVYWYQQSLDQGLQFLIQYYNGEERAKGNILERFSAQQFPDLHSELNLSSLELGDSALYFCASSSNPGLAGDEQFFGPGTRLTVL.

The V and J genes are TRBV29-1 and TRBJ2-1, with D tentatively TRBD1 (5 bases). From germline, CDR1 is SQVTM and CDR2 ANQGSEA. The CDR3 consists of 15 residues. Trimming took 3 bases from V and 2 from J, leaving 14 bases between them. DNA for the CDR3: TGCAGCGTTGATGGGGTCCTGGGGCCCTACAATGAGCAGTTCTTC. Translated: CSVDGVLGPYNEQFF.

The V call is TRBV25-1, the J call TRBJ2-7; 10 bases map to TRBD1. Germline V gene lookup returns CDR1 MGHDK and CDR2 SYGVNS. The J segment lost 3 bases and the V segment lost 3 bases, leaving 11 bases of the junction unmatched. CDR3 length: 17 amino acids. Here the CDR3 reads CASSELGDRGEGYEQYF. The CDR3, as DNA: TGTGCCAGCAGTGAGCTCGGGGACAGGGGAGAAGGCTACGAGCAGTACTTC.

CDR3 DNA: TGTGCCAGTGGGGGGGCCGGGGGCAATCAGCCCCAGCATTTT. Its protein product is CASGGAGGNQPQHF. The genes are TRBV19 and TRBJ1-5, with a possible D match to TRBD1 (6 bases). CDR3 length equals 14 residues. The V end was cut by 8 bases, the J end by 2 bases, with 13 bases between. Germline V CDR1 and CDR2: LNHDA, SQIVND (reference sequence).

The V and J genes are TRBV30 and TRBJ1-5; 9 bases are shared with TRBD1. With V trimmed by 3 bases and J by 7 bases, 4 bases remained unmatched. Per germline, CDR1 GTSNPN and CDR2 SVGIG (reference sequence). The CDR3 extends over 13 amino acids. CDR3 coding DNA: TGTGCCTGGAGGGGACAGGGAGAACAGCCCCAGCATTTT. Protein product: CAWRGQGEQPQHF.

This sequence joins TRBV25-1 and TRBJ1-1; tentatively, D is TRBD1 (5 bases). V was clipped by 5 bases and J by 5 bases, with 9 bases between them. The CDR3 spans 12 residues. Germline CDR1 and CDR2: MGHDK and SYGVNS. Written as DNA, the CDR3 is TGTGCCAGCAGTTGGTGGGGGACTGAAGCTTTCTTT. It specifies CASSWWGTEAFF.

This clone was recorded a few times. The chain uses TRBV14 and TRBJ1-1, with a weak D call TRBD1 (5 bases). Per the germline V gene, CDR1 is SGHDN and CDR2 is FVKESK. V was cut by 9 bases and J by 3 bases, with 11 bases left in between. The CDR3 is made up of 12 amino acids. Written as DNA, the CDR3 is TGTGCCAGAGGAGGGGCACACACTGAAGCTTTCTTT. Translation: CARGGAHTEAFF.

This clone was seen a single time. The J gene is TRBJ1-1, the V gene TRBV7-6; TRBD1 matches 8 bases. The V and J ends lost 5 bases and 5 bases, in that order; junction bases with no gene match: 7. CDR3 length equals 14 residues. Germline V gene data show CDR1 as SGHVS and CDR2 as FNYEAQ. DNA for the CDR3: TGTGCCAGCAGCGGCCGGACAGGGCAGACTGAAGCTTTCTTT. Protein sequence: CASSGRTGQTEAFF.

V usage is TRBV5-1 and J usage is TRBJ2-5; tentatively, D is TRBD1 or TRBD2 (5 bases each). The CDR3 is 14 residues long. The V and J ends lost 5 bases and 1 base respectively, with 12 bases between them. The V gene's germline CDR1 is SGHRS and CDR2 YFSETQ. The CDR3 loop reads CASRLTGPQETQYF. In DNA, the CDR3 is TGCGCCAGCAGACTAACGGGACCCCAAGAGACCCAGTACTTC. The complete variable domain, with remaining parts taken from reference TRBV5-1 and TRBJ2-5, reads KAGVTQTPRYLIKTRGQQVTLSCSPISGHRSVSWYQQTPGQGLQFLFEYFSETQRNKGNFPGRFSGRQFSNSRSEMNVSTLELGDSALYLCASRLTGPQETQYFGPGTRLLVL.